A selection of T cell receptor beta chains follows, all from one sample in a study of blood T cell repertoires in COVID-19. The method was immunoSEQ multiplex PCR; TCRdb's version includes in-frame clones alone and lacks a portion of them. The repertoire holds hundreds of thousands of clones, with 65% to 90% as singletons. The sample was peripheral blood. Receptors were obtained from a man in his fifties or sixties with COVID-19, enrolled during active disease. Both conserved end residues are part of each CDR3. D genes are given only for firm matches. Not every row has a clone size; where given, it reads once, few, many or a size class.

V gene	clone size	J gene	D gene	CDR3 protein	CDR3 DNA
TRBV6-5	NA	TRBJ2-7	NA	CASTTGFPYEQYF	TGTGCCAGCACCACAGGTTTTCCCTACGAGCAGTACTTC
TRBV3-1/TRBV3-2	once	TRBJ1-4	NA	CASSQLSNEKLFF	TGTGCCAGCAGCCAACTTAGTAATGAAAAACTGTTTTTT
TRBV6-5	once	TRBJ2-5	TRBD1	CASDRGQQETQYF	TGTGCCAGCGACAGGGGCCAGCAAGAGACCCAGTACTTC
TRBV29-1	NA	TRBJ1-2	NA	CSVVKQNYGYTF	TGCAGCGTTGTAAAACAGAACTATGGCTACACCTTC
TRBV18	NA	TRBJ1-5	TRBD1	CASSPGQENQPQHF	TGTGCCAGCTCACCCGGACAGGAGAATCAGCCCCAGCATTTT
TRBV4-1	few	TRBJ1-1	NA	CASSHKDRPESTEAFF	TGCGCCAGCAGCCACAAAGACAGGCCGGAGAGCACTGAAGCTTTCTTT
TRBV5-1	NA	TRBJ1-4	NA	CASRPHDRYNEKLFF	TGCGCCAGCAGACCCCATGACAGATATAATGAAAAACTGTTTTTT
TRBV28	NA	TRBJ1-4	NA	CASSLGGEVEKLFF	TGTGCCAGCAGTTTAGGGGGGGAAGTGGAAAAACTGTTTTTT
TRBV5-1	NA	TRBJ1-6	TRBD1	CASSEGQGTYNSPLHF	TGCGCCAGCAGCGAAGGACAGGGAACCTATAATTCACCCCTCCACTTT
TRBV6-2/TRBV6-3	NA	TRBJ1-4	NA	CASSSIGTWGEKLFF	TGTGCCAGCAGTTCAATCGGGACTTGGGGTGAAAAACTGTTTTTT
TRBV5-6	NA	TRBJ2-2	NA	CASSLDMTGELFF	TGTGCCAGCAGCTTGGACATGACCGGGGAGCTGTTTTTT
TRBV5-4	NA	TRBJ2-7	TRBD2	CASSLGLASYEQYF	TGTGCCAGCAGCTTGGGACTAGCCTCCTACGAGCAGTACTTC
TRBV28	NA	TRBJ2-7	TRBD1	CASSWGTGTGDEQYF	TGTGCCAGCAGTTGGGGTACGGGGACAGGGGACGAGCAGTACTTC
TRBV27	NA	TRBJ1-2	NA	CASSKGGIYGYTF	TGTGCCAGCAGTAAGGGGGGGATCTATGGCTACACCTTC
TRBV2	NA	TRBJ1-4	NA	CASSESEKLFF	TGTGCCAGCAGTGAGAGTGAAAAACTGTTTTTT
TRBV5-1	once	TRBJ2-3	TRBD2	CASSLELAVPTDTQYF	TGCGCCAGCAGCTTGGAACTAGCGGTCCCCACAGATACGCAGTATTTT
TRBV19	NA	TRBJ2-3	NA	CASRPRRASDTDTQYF	TGTGCCAGCAGACCTCGGAGGGCCAGTGACACAGATACGCAGTATTTT
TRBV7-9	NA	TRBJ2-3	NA	CASSALTGTSSTDTQYF	TGTGCCAGCAGCGCCCTCACTGGGACTTCGAGCACAGATACGCAGTATTTT
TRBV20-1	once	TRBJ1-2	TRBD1	CSASDRVGYGYTF	TGCAGTGCTAGTGACAGGGTAGGGTATGGCTACACCTTC
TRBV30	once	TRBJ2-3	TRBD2	CALDAGDFTDTQYF	TGTGCATTGGATGCGGGGGACTTCACAGATACGCAGTATTTT
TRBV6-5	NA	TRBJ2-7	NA	CASSYSGTGTSYEQYF	TGTGCCAGCAGTTACTCGGGAACAGGTACCTCCTACGAGCAGTACTTC
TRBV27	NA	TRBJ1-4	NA	CASSLGGDAANEKLFF	TGTGCCAGCAGTTTAGGAGGGGATGCAGCTAATGAAAAACTGTTTTTT
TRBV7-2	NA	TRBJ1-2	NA	CASSLGGQNYGYTF	TGTGCCAGCAGCTTAGGGGGGCAGAACTATGGCTACACCTTC